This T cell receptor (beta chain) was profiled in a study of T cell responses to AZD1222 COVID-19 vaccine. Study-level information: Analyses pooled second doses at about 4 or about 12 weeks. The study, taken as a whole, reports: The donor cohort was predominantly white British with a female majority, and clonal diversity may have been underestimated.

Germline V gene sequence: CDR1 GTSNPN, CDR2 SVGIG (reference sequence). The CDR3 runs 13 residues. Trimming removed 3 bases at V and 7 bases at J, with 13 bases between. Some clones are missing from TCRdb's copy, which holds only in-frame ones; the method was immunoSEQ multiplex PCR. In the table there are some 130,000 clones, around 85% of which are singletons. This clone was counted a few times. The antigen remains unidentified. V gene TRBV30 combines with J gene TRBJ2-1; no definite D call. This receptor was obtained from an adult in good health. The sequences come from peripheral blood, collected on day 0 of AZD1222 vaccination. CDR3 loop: CAWSADKKNEQFF. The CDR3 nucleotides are TGTGCCTGGAGCGCCGACAAAAAGAATGAGCAGTTCTTC.